This T cell receptor beta chain comes out of a study of CD4 T cells in relation to SARS-CoV-2 and coronaviruses. About the study: Crossreactive spike epitopes shared across donors were mapped to their HLA restriction. Study results and limitations: Culture-expanded clones reflect memory recall rather than primary priming during culture. About 65% of donors had memory CD4+ clonotypes crossrecognizing SARS-CoV-2 and common cold coronavirus spike.

Trimming removed 1 base at V and 0 bases at J, with 15 bases between. The CDR3 spans 18 residues. Germline V gene lookup returns CDR1 LGHNA and CDR2 YNFKEQ. This table comes from immunoSEQ multiplex PCR, and its TCRdb copy is limited to in-frame clones, with some not included. There are about 60,000 clones in the sample; 90% to 95% occur only once, and around 0.4% lies in the top ten. On this clone: Its antigen is undetermined.

The rearrangement links TRBV4-2 to TRBJ2-2; D uncertain. The receptor was isolated from an adult with COVID-19. Sequences were obtained from naive CD4+ T cells from PBMCs. Subset indicated: naive CD4+ T cells isolated by negative enrichment. CDR3 loop: CASSQVQTANTNTGELFF. CDR3 bases: TGTGCCAGCAGCCAAGTTCAGACCGCTAATACGAACACCGGGGAGCTGTTTTTT.